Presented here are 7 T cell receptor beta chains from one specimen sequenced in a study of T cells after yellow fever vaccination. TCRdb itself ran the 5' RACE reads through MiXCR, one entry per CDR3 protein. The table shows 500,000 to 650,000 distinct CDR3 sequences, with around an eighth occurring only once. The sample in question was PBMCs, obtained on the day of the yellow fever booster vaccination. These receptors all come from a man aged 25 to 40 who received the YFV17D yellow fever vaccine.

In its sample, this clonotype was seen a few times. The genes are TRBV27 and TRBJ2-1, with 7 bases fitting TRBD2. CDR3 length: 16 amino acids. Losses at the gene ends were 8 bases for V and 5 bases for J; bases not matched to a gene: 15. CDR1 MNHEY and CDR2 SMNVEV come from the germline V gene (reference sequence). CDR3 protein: CASASYRLRENNEQFF. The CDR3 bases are TGTGCCAGCGCTTCCTATCGCCTGCGGGAGAACAATGAGCAGTTCTTC.

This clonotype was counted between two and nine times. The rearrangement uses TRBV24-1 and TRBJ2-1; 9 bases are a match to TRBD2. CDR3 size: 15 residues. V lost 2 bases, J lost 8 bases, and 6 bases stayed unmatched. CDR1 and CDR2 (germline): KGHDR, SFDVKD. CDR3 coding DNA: TGTGCCACCAGTGATTCCGCGGGAGGGGTTGATGAGCAGTTCTTC. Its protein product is CATSDSAGGVDEQFF.

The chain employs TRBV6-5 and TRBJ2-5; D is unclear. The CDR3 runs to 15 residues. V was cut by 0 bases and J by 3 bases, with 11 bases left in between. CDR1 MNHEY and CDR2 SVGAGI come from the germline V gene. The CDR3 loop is CASSYSMDGKETQYF. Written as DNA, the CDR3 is TGTGCCAGCAGTTACTCGATGGACGGTAAAGAGACCCAGTACTTC.

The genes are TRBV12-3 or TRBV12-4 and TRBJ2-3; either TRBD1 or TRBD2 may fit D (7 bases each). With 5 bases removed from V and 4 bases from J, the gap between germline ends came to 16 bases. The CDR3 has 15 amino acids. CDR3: CASSPGGAGADTQYF. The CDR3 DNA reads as TGTGCCAGCAGTCCAGGGGGGGCTGGAGCAGATACGCAGTATTTT.

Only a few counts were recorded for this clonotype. The CDR3: CATSDFGTEESGELFF. Here the CDR3 DNA reads TGTGCCACCAGTGATTTTGGGACAGAAGAATCCGGGGAGCTGTTTTTT. The chain joins TRBV24-1 to TRBJ2-2; 7 positions match TRBD1. In germline, CDR1 is KGHDR, CDR2 SFDVKD. The J segment lost 6 bases and the V segment lost 1 base, leaving 7 bases of the junction unmatched. The CDR3 totals 16 residues.

The CDR3, as DNA: TGTGCCAGTAGTCGGGGGACAAACCATGAGGAGCTGTTTTTT. It encodes CASSRGTNHEELFF. The chain couples TRBV19 to TRBJ2-2, with D possibly called TRBD1 or TRBD2 (6 bases each). The CDR3 spans 14 residues. The germline V gene encodes CDR1 LNHDA and CDR2 SQIVND (reference sequence). V was cut by 5 bases and J by 10 bases, with 17 bases left in between.

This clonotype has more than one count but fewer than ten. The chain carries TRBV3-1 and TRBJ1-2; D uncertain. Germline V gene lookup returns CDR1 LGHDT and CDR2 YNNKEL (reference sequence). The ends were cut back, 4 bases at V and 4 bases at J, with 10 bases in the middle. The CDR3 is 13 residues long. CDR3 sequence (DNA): TGTGCCAGCAGCCCGCAGGTACTCTATGGCTACACCTTC. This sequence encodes CASSPQVLYGYTF. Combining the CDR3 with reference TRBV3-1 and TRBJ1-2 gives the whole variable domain DTAVSQTPKYLVTQMGNDKSIKCEQNLGHDTMYWYKQDSKKFLKIMFSYNNKELIINETVPNRFSPKSPDKAHLNLHINSLELGDSAVYFCASSPQVLYGYTFGSGTRLTVV.